Detailed here is one TCR beta chain. Its antigen is unidentified. These data belong to a study of cytomegalovirus exposure and HLA in healthy donors. Findings and limits, study-wide: The authors later found most CMV-associated TCR beta chains appeared HLA-restricted. Presence/absence analysis assumed near-uniform sequencing depth across donors.

13 Jbeta primers and 60 Vbeta primers were used for the PCR. Repertoires were generated with immunoSEQ multiplex PCR, while TCRdb's copy carries only in-frame clones and drops some. The data show about 190,000 clones, with more than 75% seen just once and 1.3% held by the top ten. V shed 4 bases and J 7 bases; nucleotides not matched to a gene: 8. CDR1 and CDR2 from the germline V gene are SGHRS and YFSETQ. This CDR3 contains 15 residues. This TCR derives from a young man in good health and CMV-seronegative. This chain connects TRBV5-1 to TRBJ2-7; TRBD2 matches at 13 bases. Source material: PBMCs. Here the CDR3 reads CASSRTSGGGEEQYF. The CDR3 nucleotides are TGCGCCAGCAGCAGGACTAGCGGGGGCGGGGAGGAGCAGTACTTC.